The 4 T cell receptor beta chains below all came from one sample that was sequenced in a study of tumor-infiltrating lymphocytes in primary liver carcinoma. The researchers obtained blood RNA from unsorted whole blood and also extracted germline DNA. With 500 ng total RNA as template and a constant-region primer, TCR beta cDNA was made. Nested multiplex PCR, run for three rounds with slightly modified ARM-PCR, yielded TCR beta libraries. TRBV1-TRBV30 forward primers and a C-beta reverse primer were used in the first two PCR rounds, which each ran for 9 to 10 cycles. TCRdb re-called the multiplex PCR reads with MiXCR, one entry per CDR3 protein. The sample has fewer than 350,000 distinct CDR3 sequences, about 62% seen once; the top ten hold roughly 8.9%. Source material: peripheral blood. These receptors all come from a man aged 35 to 55 with primary liver carcinoma and hepatitis B virus infection.

This clonotype was observed a handful of times. Given a much more abundant clone one base away, this may be a read error. The CDR3 reads CASSLESGANALTF. Here the CDR3 DNA reads TGTGCCAGCAGTTTAGAGTCTGGGGCCAACGCCCTGACTTTC. The chain is built from TRBV6-5 and TRBJ2-6, with D perhaps matching TRBD1 (5 bases). The CDR3 is 14 residues long. In germline, CDR1 is MNHEY, CDR2 SVGAGI.

This clonotype was recorded a few times. A read error may be the cause here, since a much bigger clone is one base away. V usage is TRBV29-1 and J usage is TRBJ2-7; TRBD2 is a possible D gene (6 bases). CDR3 length: 14 residues. Germline CDR1 is SQVTM and CDR2 is ANQGSEA. V lost 7 bases and J 2 bases, leaving 18 bases between the germline ends. CDR3 protein: CSGGLAERPYEQYF. CDR3 DNA sequence: TGCAGCGGGGGCTTAGCGGAGAGGCCCTACGAGCAGTACTTC.

As concerns this clonotype: A much bigger clone sits one base away, suggesting this may be a read error. The chain uses TRBV29-1 and TRBJ2-7, with TRBD1 as a possible D gene (6 bases). The CDR3 covers 11 residues. Germline V gene lookup returns CDR1 SQVTM and CDR2 ANQGSEA. The CDR3 DNA sequence: TGCTGCGTTGGGACACGCTACGAGCAGTACTTC. Its translation is CCVGTRYEQYF.

This clonotype appeared once. One junction end does not reproduce the germline sequence, and a read error may be involved. The chain recombines TRBV28 with TRBJ1-3, with no clear D. The CDR3 length is 15 residues. The germline V gene has CDR1 MDHEN and CDR2 SYDVKM. CDR3 residues: CASSLNPNSENTIYF. The CDR3, as DNA: TGTGCCAGCAGTTTAAACCCGAACTCTGAAAACACCATATATTTT.